These 13 T cell receptor beta chains were sequenced from one sample in a study of T cells in Graves' hyperthyroidism and ophthalmopathy. Researchers took RNA transcripts and amplified the TCR beta CDR3 regions from them. First-round RT-PCR with HTBI primers amplified the TCR CDR3 region. TCRdb fed the multiplex PCR reads into MiXCR, producing one record per CDR3 protein. The repertoire holds 500,000 to 800,000 distinct CDR3 sequences, roughly 46% seen once, with about 7.2% in the top ten. Source material: peripheral blood or thyroid tissue (not recorded which). These receptors were obtained from an adult man with Graves' disease, either hyperthyroidism or ophthalmopathy (not recorded which).

The chain joins TRBV11-1 to TRBJ1-3; 9 nucleotides agree with TRBD1. This CDR3 comprises 16 residues. Unmatched junction bases numbered 10, after V lost 10 bases and J lost 0 bases. The V gene's germline CDR1 is SGHAT and CDR2 FQDESV (reference sequence). The CDR3 DNA sequence: TGTGCCATACCGGGACAGGGCCTCTCCTCTGGAAACACCATATATTTT. This translates into CAIPGQGLSSGNTIYF.

The chain combines TRBV29-1 with TRBJ2-7, with a tentative D call TRBD1 (6 bases). The CDR3 is made up of 11 amino acids. Germline V lookup: CDR1 SQVTM, CDR2 ANQGSEA. The V end lost 7 bases, the J end lost 3 bases, and 10 bases lay between the germline ends. The CDR3 is CSEQGIYEQYF. The CDR3 DNA is TGCAGCGAGCAGGGGATCTACGAGCAGTACTTC.

This clonotype was observed a handful of times. V and J are TRBV20-1 and TRBJ1-2, with TRBD1 identical over 8 bases. Losses at the gene ends were 5 bases for V and 2 bases for J; bases not matched to a gene: 7. Germline CDR1 and CDR2: DFQATT and SNEGSKA (reference sequence). There are 14 residues in the CDR3. CDR3 protein: CSAFNGQGNYGYTF. The CDR3 DNA reads as TGCAGTGCTTTTAATGGACAGGGCAACTATGGCTACACCTTC.

This clonotype showed up just a few times. V gene TRBV9 combines with J gene TRBJ2-2; D is undetermined. This CDR3 has 15 residues. Germline assignment: CDR1 SGDLS and CDR2 YYNGEE. V was pared by 2 bases and J by 5 bases, with 13 bases between. Here the CDR3 reads CASSVDRSGTGELFF. CDR3 coding DNA: TGTGCCAGCAGCGTCGACCGCTCAGGAACCGGGGAGCTGTTTTTT.

The chain links TRBV20-1 to TRBJ1-5; 9 bases align to TRBD1. Germline CDR1 reads DFQATT; CDR2 reads SNEGSKA (reference sequence). The CDR3 loop spans 14 amino acids. V was pared by 6 bases and J by 2 bases, with 5 bases of the junction left unmatched. DNA for the CDR3: TGCAGTGCCGAGACAGGGGGAGGCAATCAGCCCCAGCATTTT. Its protein product is CSAETGGGNQPQHF.

The chain has TRBV20-1 and TRBJ1-6, with unresolved D. V shed 7 bases and J shed 5 bases, with 18 bases lying between them. This CDR3 comprises 15 residues. From germline, CDR1 is DFQATT and CDR2 SNEGSKA (reference sequence). The CDR3 DNA reads TGCAGTGTTCCGGGGAGGGTTTCCGATAATTCACCCCTCCACTTT. Translation gives CSVPGRVSDNSPLHF.

The V gene is TRBV9, the J gene TRBJ1-3; D ambiguous. Germline lookup yields CDR1 SGDLS and CDR2 YYNGEE. The CDR3 is 13 residues long. Trimming left V 0 bases short and J 5 bases short, with 6 bases between. The CDR3 protein is CASSVAPRNTIYF. The CDR3 nucleotides are TGTGCCAGCAGCGTAGCTCCGAGAAACACCATATATTTT.

The chain joins TRBV2 to TRBJ2-2; the D gene is possibly TRBD2 (6 bases). V dropped 6 bases and J dropped 4 bases, with 15 bases sitting between them. The length of the CDR3 is 15 residues. The germline V gene encodes CDR1 SNHLY and CDR2 FYNNEI. The CDR3 coding sequence is TGTGCCAGCAGCGTTGTCCAGGGAGGCACCGGGGAGCTGTTTTTT. The encoded protein is CASSVVQGGTGELFF.

The rearrangement uses TRBV7-9 and TRBJ1-2, with D hard to call. The germline V gene encodes CDR1 SEHNR and CDR2 FQNEAQ (reference sequence). The CDR3 has 14 amino acids. V shed 2 bases and J shed 4 bases, with 11 bases lying between them. CDR3 region: CASSLMDGSYGYTF. The CDR3 DNA sequence: TGTGCCAGCAGCTTAATGGACGGCAGCTATGGCTACACCTTC. Full variable domain (missing parts from reference TRBV7-9 and TRBJ1-2): DTGVSQNPRHKITKRGQNVTFRCDPISEHNRLYWYRQTLGQGPEFLTYFQNEAQLEKSRLLSDRFSAERPKGSFSTLEIQRTEQGDSAMYLCASSLMDGSYGYTFGSGTRLTVV.

This clonotype was seen ten or more times. The chain combines TRBV15 with TRBJ2-5; D not certain. Germline V gene data show CDR1 as LNHNV and CDR2 as YYDKDF (reference sequence). Trimming stripped 0 bases from V and 1 base from J, with 6 bases between. The CDR3 runs 14 residues. In DNA form, the CDR3 reads TGTGCCACCAGCAGAGATCCTAGCCAAGAGACCCAGTACTTC. Encoded protein: CATSRDPSQETQYF.

This clonotype was seen once. The V gene is TRBV28, the J gene TRBJ1-2; 8 nucleotides agree with TRBD1. Trimming took 4 bases from V and 8 from J; bases not matched to a gene: 12. The CDR3 spans 15 residues. Per germline, CDR1 MDHEN and CDR2 SYDVKM. Here the CDR3 DNA reads TGTGCCAGCAGTTCCCAGTGGCAGGGGGCGCGAGGCTACACCTTC. Translating it yields CASSSQWQGARGYTF.

This clonotype was seen at least ten times. The chain has TRBV7-2 and TRBJ2-7; tentative D call: TRBD2 (5 bases). The CDR3 spans 14 residues. Trimming shortened V by 5 bases and J by 2 bases, and 13 bases separated the two germline ends. Germline CDR1 SGHTA, CDR2 FQGNSA. The CDR3 DNA reads as TGTGCCAGCAGCCCAGACTACCGAGCCTACGAGCAGTACTTC. It is translated as CASSPDYRAYEQYF.

This clonotype showed up just a few times. The chain has TRBV2 and TRBJ1-1; maybe TRBD1 (5 bases). This CDR3 spans 15 amino acids. CDR1 and CDR2 from the germline V gene are SNHLY and FYNNEI. V was pared by 6 bases and J by 1 base, with 15 bases between. This CDR3 reads CASSWRQPKNTEAFF. The CDR3 bases are TGTGCCAGCAGCTGGAGACAGCCCAAGAACACTGAAGCTTTCTTT.